Listed below are T cell receptor beta chains from one sample, sequenced in a study of blood T cell repertoires in COVID-19. The assay was immunoSEQ multiplex PCR, and TCRdb's table has in-frame clones only and misses some. The sample shows fewer than 95,000 clones, 80% to 95% of them seen only once. The sequencing input was peripheral blood. Every receptor here comes from an elderly woman with acute or convalescent COVID-19. The CDR3 runs from the conserved cysteine through the conserved F or W.

v_gene: TRBV6-5; CDR3aa: CASSYGQSNYGYTF
v_gene: TRBV7-3; CDR3aa: CASSSTVTSGANVLTF
v_gene: TRBV11-2; CDR3aa: CASSRLVAGTDTQYF
v_gene: TRBV29-1; CDR3aa: CSVKMARGTSGKTGELFF
v_gene: TRBV4-3; CDR3aa: CASSSDLGAVYGYTF
v_gene: TRBV6-5; CDR3aa: CATLPGGVTGELFF
v_gene: TRBV19; CDR3aa: CASSIVGTRIDGELFF
v_gene: TRBV4-1; CDR3aa: CASSQEPPGQTNYGYTF
v_gene: TRBV5-1; CDR3aa: CASSLEQGVFNEQYF
v_gene: TRBV28; CDR3aa: CASSPPGQGGHTIYF
v_gene: TRBV4-2; CDR3aa: CASSQAVLNQPQHF
v_gene: TRBV9; CDR3aa: CASSTSGTVFSGNTIYF
v_gene: TRBV24-1; CDR3aa: CATSDPINYEQYF
v_gene: TRBV6-5; CDR3aa: CASSRGTAGNTIYF
v_gene: TRBV3-1/TRBV3-2; CDR3aa: CASSQDGAGADF
v_gene: TRBV6-6; CDR3aa: CASRHRAAEAFF
v_gene: TRBV11-2; CDR3aa: CASSLDLRLASGELFF
v_gene: TRBV10-3; CDR3aa: CAISDRVGQPQHF
v_gene: TRBV5-1; CDR3aa: CASRTGATNEKLFF
v_gene: TRBV21-1; CDR3aa: CASSSRGQYSNQPQHF
v_gene: TRBV11-1; CDR3aa: CASSLASVGDTQYF
v_gene: TRBV19; CDR3aa: CASSRTVLGYTF
v_gene: TRBV2; CDR3aa: CASASTVSSYNEQFF
v_gene: TRBV6-1; CDR3aa: CASSEAFGVYPSYEQYF
v_gene: TRBV4-3; CDR3aa: CASSQESRNTEAFF
v_gene: TRBV6-2/TRBV6-3; CDR3aa: CASSDRQGISYEQYF
v_gene: TRBV5-1; CDR3aa: CASSFQGSFSGNTIYF
v_gene: TRBV3-1/TRBV3-2; CDR3aa: CASSQDAGLGTQYF
v_gene: TRBV12-3/TRBV12-4; CDR3aa: CASSLSVAEQYF
v_gene: TRBV10-1; CDR3aa: CASSESSGASQYF
v_gene: TRBV4-2; CDR3aa: CASSQGGGATYEQYF
v_gene: TRBV2; CDR3aa: CASLAGGITGELFF
v_gene: TRBV11-3; CDR3aa: CASSLFCSRAYEQYF
v_gene: TRBV6-5; CDR3aa: CASGPEGPTEAFF
v_gene: TRBV3-1/TRBV3-2; CDR3aa: CASSQWARGSYNEQFF
v_gene: TRBV3-1/TRBV3-2; CDR3aa: CASSLGYEQYF
v_gene: TRBV19; CDR3aa: CASGLAGGQQFF
v_gene: TRBV3-1/TRBV3-2; CDR3aa: CASSQTSGTGSPLHF
v_gene: TRBV7-9; CDR3aa: CASSLALRQGADTQYF
v_gene: TRBV18; CDR3aa: CASSLIRATDSPLHF
v_gene: TRBV27; CDR3aa: CASSAGQGNSPLHF
v_gene: TRBV7-9; CDR3aa: CASSTSDRAEDYGYTF